This TCR beta chain was sequenced for a study of cytomegalovirus exposure and HLA in healthy donors. Amplification used 60 Vbeta primers and 13 Jbeta primers. Here immunoSEQ multiplex PCR was the method, and the copy in TCRdb shows in-frame clones only, minus some. The table records under 250,000 clones, roughly 85% of them present only once. The V and J ends lost 5 bases and 9 bases, in that order; junction bases with no gene match: 5. CDR3 length: 14 residues. Germline V gene data show CDR1 as SEHNR and CDR2 as FQNEAQ (reference sequence). V usage is TRBV7-9 and J usage is TRBJ2-7, with TRBD2 matching 15 bases. The sequence was collected from a woman between 50 and 59 years old in good health and CMV-seronegative. Sequencing input: PBMCs. The CDR3 DNA reads as TGTGCCAGCAGCCCGGGACTAGCGGGAGGTCGGCAGTACTTC. Translated, it gives CASSPGLAGGRQYF.